These T cell receptor beta chains were read from a single sample in a study of control samples from healthy donors and cancer patients. The method was immunoSEQ multiplex PCR; TCRdb's version includes in-frame clones alone and lacks a portion of them. This table has some 150,000 clones, more than 85% appearing once. Specimen: blood. These receptors originate from a man aged 50 or older in good health. Both conserved end residues are part of each CDR3. Fields, in order: D gene, V gene, J gene, clone size, CDR3 protein, CDR3 DNA. D genes are given only for firm matches. For some rows the clone size is stated as once, few or many, or as a class when expanded; others skip it.

TRBD2	TRBV3-1/TRBV3-2	TRBJ2-7	-	CASSQDGSGRLGEQYF	TGTGCCAGCAGCCAAGATGGAAGCGGGAGGTTGGGTGAGCAGTACTTC
-	TRBV28	TRBJ2-1	-	CASSFGVGYNEQFF	TGTGCCAGCAGTTTTGGAGTCGGATACAATGAGCAGTTCTTC
TRBD2	TRBV27	TRBJ2-1	-	CASSLSTSGSRRQFF	TGTGCCAGCAGTTTATCCACTAGCGGGAGTCGTCGGCAGTTCTTC
-	TRBV5-1	TRBJ2-5	-	CASSLRQHQETQYF	TGCGCCAGCAGCTTGCGGCAGCACCAAGAGACCCAGTACTTC
TRBD2	TRBV11-3	TRBJ2-1	once	CASSLDPTSGRREQFF	TGTGCCAGCAGCTTAGACCCGACTAGCGGGAGAAGGGAGCAGTTCTTC
-	TRBV12-3/TRBV12-4	TRBJ2-2	-	CASTSIGELFF	TGTGCCAGCACCTCTATCGGGGAGCTGTTTTTT
-	TRBV6-5	TRBJ1-2	-	CASSIARAEYGYTF	TGTGCCAGCAGCATCGCTCGGGCAGAGTATGGCTACACCTTC
TRBD2	TRBV18	TRBJ2-7	-	CASSPALAGGRGHEQYF	TGTGCCAGCTCACCTGCTCTAGCGGGAGGTAGGGGGCACGAGCAGTACTTC
-	TRBV6-5	TRBJ2-3	-	CASSYGGRTDTQYF	TGTGCCAGCAGTTATGGCGGACGCACAGATACGCAGTATTTT
-	TRBV28	TRBJ2-1	-	CASRKTGPLYEQFF	TGTGCCAGCAGGAAGACAGGTCCCTTGTATGAGCAGTTCTTC
TRBD1	TRBV19	TRBJ1-3	-	CASSPEGTELGNTIYF	TGTGCCAGTAGCCCCGAAGGGACAGAACTTGGAAACACCATATATTTT
-	TRBV6-5	TRBJ1-6	-	CASSYSDSPNSPLHF	TGTGCCAGCAGTTACTCGGACAGCCCTAATTCACCCCTCCACTTT
-	TRBV5-4	TRBJ1-2	-	CASSPGLRDYGYTF	TGTGCCAGCAGCCCCGGATTAAGGGACTATGGCTACACCTTC
-	TRBV18	TRBJ2-6	-	CASSPPSSPFGTGANVLTF	TGTGCCAGCTCACCACCTTCGTCCCCCTTTGGGACTGGGGCCAACGTCCTGACTTTC
TRBD2	TRBV3-1/TRBV3-2	TRBJ2-3	few	CASSSRLAGTDTQYF	TGTGCCAGCAGCTCTCGACTAGCCGGCACAGATACGCAGTATTTT
-	TRBV19	TRBJ1-6	-	CASNLGLTNSPLHF	TGTGCCAGTAATTTGGGACTGACTAATTCACCCCTCCACTTT
-	TRBV10-2	TRBJ1-2	-	CASREDSDYGYTF	TGCGCCAGCAGGGAGGACAGCGACTATGGCTACACCTTC
-	TRBV28	TRBJ1-6	-	CASSLYANSYNSPLHF	TGTGCCAGCAGTTTATATGCCAACTCCTATAATTCACCCCTCCACTTT
TRBD2	TRBV18	TRBJ2-5	-	CASSPPGLAVRGTQYF	TGTGCCAGCTCACCACCGGGACTAGCGGTCCGGGGAACCCAGTACTTC
-	TRBV19	TRBJ1-1	-	CASSMRALTEAFF	TGTGCCAGTAGTATGAGGGCCCTTACTGAAGCTTTCTTT
TRBD2	TRBV3-1/TRBV3-2	TRBJ2-1	once	CASSQDRTSGSHEQFF	TGTGCCAGCAGCCAAGATCGGACTAGCGGGAGCCATGAGCAGTTCTTC
TRBD1	TRBV5-6	TRBJ2-3	-	CASSSPLGGRDTQYF	TGTGCCAGCAGCTCCCCACTAGGGGGCAGGGATACGCAGTATTTT
-	TRBV12-3/TRBV12-4	TRBJ1-3	-	CASSSGVNTIYF	TGTGCCAGCAGTTCAGGGGTTAACACCATATATTTT
-	TRBV28	TRBJ2-5	-	CASSLPDHPRETQYF	TGTGCCAGCAGTTTACCGGACCACCCTAGGGAGACCCAGTACTTC
-	TRBV2	TRBJ2-1	-	CASSGSPNEQFF	TGTGCCAGCAGTGGCTCGCCCAATGAGCAGTTCTTC
-	TRBV19	TRBJ2-3	-	CASSNYGRREPSTDTQYF	TGTGCCAGTAGTAATTACGGGCGGAGGGAACCTAGCACAGATACGCAGTATTTT
TRBD1	TRBV5-1	TRBJ1-4	once	CASSSLGQERATNEKLFF	TGCGCCAGCAGTTCACTCGGACAGGAGAGGGCAACTAATGAAAAACTGTTTTTT
-	TRBV20-1	TRBJ2-7	-	CSASVGAAIYEQYF	TGCAGTGCCAGTGTCGGGGCCGCGATCTACGAGCAGTACTTC
-	TRBV29-1	TRBJ2-3	-	CSVTEPGTDTQYF	TGCAGCGTGACAGAGCCCGGCACAGATACGCAGTATTTT
TRBD1	TRBV19	TRBJ2-7	-	CASSDPGTGTNQYF	TGTGCCAGTAGCGACCCCGGGACAGGAACAAACCAGTACTTC
-	TRBV5-1	TRBJ1-1	-	CASSFSLGTEAFF	TGCGCCAGCAGCTTCAGCTTGGGCACTGAAGCTTTCTTT
-	TRBV6-1	TRBJ1-2	-	CASSENMRIGGGYTF	TGTGCCAGCAGTGAAAATATGCGCATCGGGGGAGGCTACACCTTC
-	TRBV3-1/TRBV3-2	TRBJ1-3	-	CASSTRGGSGNTIYF	TGTGCCAGCAGCACCCGGGGGGGCTCTGGAAACACCATATATTTT
-	TRBV6-1	TRBJ2-4	-	CASSDLGAAKNIQYF	TGTGCCAGCAGTGACCTCGGGGCGGCCAAAAACATTCAGTACTTC
-	TRBV5-6	TRBJ2-7	-	CASSLAGIYEQYF	TGTGCCAGCAGCTTGGCTGGGATCTACGAGCAGTACTTC
-	TRBV28	TRBJ1-5	-	CASPPSGSSSQPQHF	TGTGCCAGCCCCCCATCCGGGAGCTCAAGTCAGCCCCAGCATTTT
-	TRBV28	TRBJ2-1	-	CASRSPGGNEQFF	TGTGCCAGCAGGTCCCCTGGGGGGAATGAGCAGTTCTTC
TRBD1	TRBV5-1	TRBJ2-7	-	CASSLAPGQGALEQYF	TGCGCCAGCAGCTTGGCCCCGGGACAGGGGGCTCTGGAGCAGTACTTC
-	TRBV2	TRBJ1-2	-	CASSEATGAGYGYTF	TGTGCCAGCAGTGAAGCGACGGGGGCGGGCTATGGCTACACCTTC
TRBD1	TRBV28	TRBJ1-3	-	CASSPFTGTGTGNTIYF	TGTGCCAGCAGTCCCTTTACTGGGACAGGGACTGGAAACACCATATATTTT
TRBD2	TRBV10-3	TRBJ2-1	-	CAISVRTSGNEQFF	TGTGCCATCAGTGTGAGGACTAGCGGTAATGAGCAGTTCTTC
TRBD2	TRBV5-1	TRBJ2-3	-	CASSETSGAGDTQYF	TGCGCCAGCAGCGAGACTAGCGGAGCCGGAGATACGCAGTATTTT
TRBD1	TRBV28	TRBJ1-2	-	CASGGTALNYGYTF	TGTGCCAGCGGAGGGACAGCGTTGAACTATGGCTACACCTTC
TRBD1	TRBV27	TRBJ2-2	-	CASRSDRGLARNTGELFF	TGTGCCAGCAGGTCTGACAGGGGATTAGCGCGGAACACCGGGGAGCTGTTTTTT